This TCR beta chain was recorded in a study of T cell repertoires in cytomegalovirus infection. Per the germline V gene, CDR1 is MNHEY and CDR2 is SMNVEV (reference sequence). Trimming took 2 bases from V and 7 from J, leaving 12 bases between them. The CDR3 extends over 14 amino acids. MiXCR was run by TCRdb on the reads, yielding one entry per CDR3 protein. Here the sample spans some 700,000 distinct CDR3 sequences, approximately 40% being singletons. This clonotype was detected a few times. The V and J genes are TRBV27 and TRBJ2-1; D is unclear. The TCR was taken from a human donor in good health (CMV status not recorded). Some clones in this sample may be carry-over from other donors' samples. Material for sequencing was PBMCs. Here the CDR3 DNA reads TGTGCCAGCAGTTTAGGCGGCTTTGGGAATGAGCAGTTCTTC. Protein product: CASSLGGFGNEQFF.